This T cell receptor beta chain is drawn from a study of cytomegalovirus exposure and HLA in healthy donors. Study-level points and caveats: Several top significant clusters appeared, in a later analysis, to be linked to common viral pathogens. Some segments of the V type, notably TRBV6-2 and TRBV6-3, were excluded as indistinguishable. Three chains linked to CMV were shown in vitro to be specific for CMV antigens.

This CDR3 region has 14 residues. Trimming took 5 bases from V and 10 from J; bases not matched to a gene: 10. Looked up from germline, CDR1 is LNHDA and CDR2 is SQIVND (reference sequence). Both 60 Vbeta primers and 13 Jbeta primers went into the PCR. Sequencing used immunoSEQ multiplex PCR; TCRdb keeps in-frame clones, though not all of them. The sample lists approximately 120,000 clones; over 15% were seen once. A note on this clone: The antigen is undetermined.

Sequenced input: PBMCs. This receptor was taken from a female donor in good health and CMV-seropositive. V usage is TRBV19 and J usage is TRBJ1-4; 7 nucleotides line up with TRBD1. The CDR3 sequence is CASSSGQPPTKLFF. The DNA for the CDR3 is TGTGCCAGTAGTTCGGGACAGCCGCCGACAAAACTGTTTTTT.